The rows below give T cell receptor beta chains drawn from one sample of a study of cytomegalovirus exposure and HLA in healthy donors. TCRdb keeps only in-frame clones here, not all; method: immunoSEQ multiplex PCR. The top ten hold 1.6% of the sample, which has 140,000 or so clones, around 75% seen once. Sequenced: PBMCs. The receptor set was obtained from a woman in her 30s in good health and CMV-seronegative. The conserved cysteine and the conserved F or W are not part of the CDR3 here.

cdr3_aa: ASSLFDGVEPLH
v_call: TRBV27
j_call: TRBJ1-6

cdr3_aa: ASSRTGTGGETQY
v_call: TRBV5-1
j_call: TRBJ2-5

cdr3_aa: SVELAGTGLVETQY
v_call: TRBV29-1
j_call: TRBJ2-5

cdr3_aa: ASSQGFAGGRETQY
v_call: TRBV1
j_call: TRBJ2-5

cdr3_aa: ASSQPARSGTNEQY
v_call: TRBV4-1
j_call: TRBJ2-7

cdr3_aa: ACTTRRRYGYT
v_call: TRBV30
j_call: TRBJ1-2

cdr3_aa: ASSLGRQGEAF
v_call: TRBV5-1
j_call: TRBJ1-1

cdr3_aa: ASSADREETQY
v_call: TRBV13
j_call: TRBJ2-5

cdr3_aa: ASSAALDKFNSPLH
v_call: TRBV9
j_call: TRBJ1-6

cdr3_aa: AIRPGTGIFETQY
v_call: TRBV10-3
j_call: TRBJ2-5

cdr3_aa: ATYGQGAETQY
v_call: TRBV10-3
j_call: TRBJ2-5

cdr3_aa: ASSLIRLGTGGSEKLF
v_call: TRBV5-5
j_call: TRBJ1-4

cdr3_aa: ASSRSDSAYEQY
v_call: TRBV7-9
j_call: TRBJ2-7

cdr3_aa: AWNRGYSNQPQH
v_call: TRBV30
j_call: TRBJ1-5

cdr3_aa: ASSFSTGPGETQY
v_call: TRBV28
j_call: TRBJ2-5

cdr3_aa: ASSTPTSTCGYT
v_call: TRBV28
j_call: TRBJ1-2

cdr3_aa: ASSLDGSNYEQY
v_call: TRBV5-1
j_call: NA

cdr3_aa: ASSPGTGRTNEQF
v_call: TRBV18
j_call: TRBJ2-1

cdr3_aa: ASSQPPGLLIGEQF
v_call: TRBV23-1
j_call: TRBJ2-1

cdr3_aa: ASSPVPSTSGALEEF
v_call: TRBV19
j_call: TRBJ2-1

cdr3_aa: ASRRDRGETQY
v_call: TRBV2
j_call: TRBJ2-5

cdr3_aa: AISESGGSGDTQY
v_call: TRBV10-3
j_call: TRBJ2-3

cdr3_aa: ASTDSNSPLH
v_call: TRBV28
j_call: TRBJ1-6

cdr3_aa: AWRTRTATDTQY
v_call: TRBV30
j_call: TRBJ2-3

cdr3_aa: ASSLTRLNTEAF
v_call: TRBV28
j_call: TRBJ1-1

cdr3_aa: ASSSTPETYNEQF
v_call: TRBV27
j_call: TRBJ2-1

cdr3_aa: AWSGETNTEAF
v_call: TRBV30
j_call: TRBJ1-1

cdr3_aa: ASSIGLAESYEQY
v_call: TRBV5-1
j_call: TRBJ2-7

cdr3_aa: AWAGVEQPQH
v_call: TRBV30
j_call: TRBJ1-5

cdr3_aa: ASSFPRVTNTEAF
v_call: TRBV7-9
j_call: TRBJ1-1

cdr3_aa: ASSFDSYGYT
v_call: TRBV6-5
j_call: TRBJ1-2

cdr3_aa: ASSQGTDLPYEQY
v_call: TRBV11-3
j_call: TRBJ2-7

cdr3_aa: ASSRGAGAPNSPLH
v_call: TRBV5-1
j_call: TRBJ1-6

cdr3_aa: ASSGTDGNTIY
v_call: TRBV18
j_call: TRBJ1-3

cdr3_aa: ASSLLRVGSYGT
v_call: TRBV28
j_call: TRBJ1-2

cdr3_aa: ASGGGNQPQH
v_call: TRBV27
j_call: TRBJ1-5

cdr3_aa: ASSRGLAGGPADTQY
v_call: TRBV5-6
j_call: TRBJ2-3

cdr3_aa: ASSLTGTSGVGELF
v_call: TRBV4-1
j_call: TRBJ2-2

cdr3_aa: ASSAWTGSEPQH
v_call: TRBV5-8
j_call: TRBJ1-5

cdr3_aa: ATVGGYTGELF
v_call: TRBV28
j_call: TRBJ2-2

cdr3_aa: ASSVAVGLAGPKPLHNEQF
v_call: TRBV9
j_call: TRBJ2-1